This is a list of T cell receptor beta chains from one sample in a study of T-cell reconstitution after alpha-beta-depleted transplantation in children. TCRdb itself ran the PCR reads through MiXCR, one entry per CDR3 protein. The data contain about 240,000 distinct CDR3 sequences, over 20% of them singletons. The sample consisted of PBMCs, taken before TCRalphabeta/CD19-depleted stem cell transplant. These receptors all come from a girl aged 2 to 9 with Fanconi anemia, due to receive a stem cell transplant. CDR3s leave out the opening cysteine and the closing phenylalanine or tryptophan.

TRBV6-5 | ASSYTSTGETQY
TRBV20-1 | SARRLRDSAANYGYT
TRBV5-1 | ASSMGIQETQY
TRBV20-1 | SAKTSGNTDTQY
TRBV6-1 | ASSDPPRGEKLF
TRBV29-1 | SVLDRGDQPQH
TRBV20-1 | SVDMTDTQY
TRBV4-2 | ASSPRGANTGELF
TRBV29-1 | SATSGSTF
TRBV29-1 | SVEAVPNTEAF
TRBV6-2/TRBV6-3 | ASSYTPHSWRDQETQY
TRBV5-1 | ASSPRQLIDEQF
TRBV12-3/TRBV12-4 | ASSVRQETQY
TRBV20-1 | SARARTEAF
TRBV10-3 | AISETWGTKEQY
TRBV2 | ASHAGAGDTQY
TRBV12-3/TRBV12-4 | ASSNVAGPLYNEQF
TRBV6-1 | ASRSGPYDLNIQY
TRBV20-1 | SAKKRVKAYNEQF
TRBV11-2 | ASSLNSEAAMNTEAF
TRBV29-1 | SVRMWQETQY
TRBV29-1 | STKGQMNTEAF
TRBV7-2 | ASSPVGRRTGELF
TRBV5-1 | ASSSSSLAGVYNEQF
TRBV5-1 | ASSPGLAGPQETQY
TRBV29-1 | SVTRTEIYGYT
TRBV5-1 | ASSLVSGANTGELF
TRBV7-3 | ASSLNTGNYGYT
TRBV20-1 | SALGQGNSPLH
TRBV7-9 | ASSFAGGPVDYEQY
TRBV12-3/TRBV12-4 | AGGKQGYNEQF
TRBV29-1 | SVDPGLSETQY
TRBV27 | ASKFLGDTQY
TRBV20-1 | SAIEGGKSTDTQY
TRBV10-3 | AISESAGGSHNEQF
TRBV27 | ASSPLPQGDTQY
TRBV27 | ASSFGGRRTDTQY
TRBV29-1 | SVDRVPGGYT
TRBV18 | ASSPFSPGLDYEQY
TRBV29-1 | SALRDREDVRAKNIQY
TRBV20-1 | SARDPRSYEQY
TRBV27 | ASSLSIPTRNEQF
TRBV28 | ASRTGTANYGYT
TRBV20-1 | SARGTSDF
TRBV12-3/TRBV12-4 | ASSFPQNYGYT
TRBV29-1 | SVSVNFGGEETQY
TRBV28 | ASSLLGTSGDTDTQY
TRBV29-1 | SVDPRGSTDTQY
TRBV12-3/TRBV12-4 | ASSFQAVQY
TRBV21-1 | ASSSQTQY
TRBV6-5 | ASSYAWPDGYNEQF
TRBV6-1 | ASSTGVGSPLH
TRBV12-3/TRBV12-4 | ASSPGSTYEQY
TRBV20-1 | SARETTREKLF
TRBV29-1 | SVVGVLNTEAF
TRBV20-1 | SARTGLYEQY